This T cell receptor beta chain stems from a study of T cell repertoires in cytomegalovirus infection. This clonotype has a count of ten or more. Its antigen is undetermined. TCRdb processed the reads anew with MiXCR; each CDR3 protein has one entry. The sample lists under 200,000 distinct CDR3 sequences; about a tenth were seen once. Study-wide points: The ex vivo response was dominated by HLA-C-restricted CMV-specific TCR beta clonotypes.

This TCR was sampled from a human donor in good health (CMV status not recorded). Some clones in this sample may be carry-over from other donors' samples. Sequencing input: PBMCs.

CDR3 in amino acids: CASSLIAGGPETQYF. The CDR3 nucleotides read TGTGCCAGCAGCTTAATAGCGGGAGGGCCAGAGACCCAGTACTTC. The chain is built from TRBV7-8 and TRBJ2-5; 11 nucleotides match TRBD2. J gave up 4 bases and V 2 bases, and 3 bases lay outside the gene matches. The CDR3 covers 15 residues. From germline, CDR1 is SGHVS and CDR2 FQNEAQ.